The 6 T cell receptor beta chains below come from one sample, sequenced in a study of blood T cell repertoires in COVID-19. Only in-frame clones appear in the TCRdb table, and some are missing; sequencing was by immunoSEQ multiplex PCR. The sample lists some 510,000 clones, roughly 90% occurring once. Sequenced sample: PBMCs or T cells enriched from blood (not recorded which). Receptor source: a woman in her thirties or forties who had recovered from COVID-19.

The chain links TRBV5-1 to TRBJ2-7, with TRBD2 as a possible D gene (6 bases). This CDR3 is 14 amino acids long. CDR1 is SGHRS, CDR2 YFSETQ, per germline. Trimming pared 0 bases from V and 2 bases from J, leaving 9 bases between. The CDR3 region has the DNA TGCGCCAGCAGCTTGGTGGAGGGCCCCTACGAGCAGTACTTC. Protein product: CASSLVEGPYEQYF.

The rearrangement links TRBV7-2 to TRBJ2-5; 11 bases are a match to TRBD2. V shed 3 bases, J shed 4 bases, and the junction held 4 bases outside the gene matches. Germline CDR1 reads SGHTA; CDR2 reads FQGNSA. This CDR3 comprises 15 residues. CDR3 nucleotide sequence: TGTGCCAGCAGCTTTTATAGCGGGAGGGGAGAGACCCAGTACTTC. As protein: CASSFYSGRGETQYF.

The CDR3 spells CASSIGTGGGTEAFF. The CDR3 coding sequence is TGTGCCAGTAGTATCGGGACAGGGGGAGGCACTGAAGCTTTCTTT. The chain is built from TRBV19 and TRBJ1-1; 11 positions agree with TRBD1. With V trimmed by 3 bases and J by 4 bases, 4 bases remained unmatched. This CDR3 is 15 amino acids long. CDR1 and CDR2 from the germline V gene are LNHDA and SQIVND (reference sequence).

The genes are TRBV14 and TRBJ2-6; D not certain. Deletions cut 1 base from V and 0 bases from J, with 7 bases between. CDR3 size: 16 residues. Germline V CDR1 and CDR2: SGHDN, FVKESK. The CDR3 nucleotides read TGTGCCAGCAGCCAAGTATTGTTCTCTGGGGCCAACGTCCTGACTTTC. Translated, it gives CASSQVLFSGANVLTF.

The chain links TRBV7-9 to TRBJ2-5, with 11 bases that match TRBD2. Germline V gives CDR1 SEHNR, CDR2 FQNEAQ (reference sequence). J gave up 3 bases and V 5 bases, and 8 bases lay outside the gene matches. The CDR3 extends over 16 amino acids. CDR3: CASSPHPLAGEETQYF. The CDR3 nucleotides read TGTGCCAGCAGCCCCCATCCACTAGCGGGGGAAGAGACCCAGTACTTC.

The gene calls are TRBV2 and TRBJ2-7; D perhaps matches TRBD2 (5 bases). V lost 7 bases, J lost 0 bases, and 16 bases lay in between. The CDR3 extends over 15 amino acids. Germline values: CDR1 SNHLY, CDR2 FYNNEI. CDR3 sequence (DNA): TGTGCCAGCATCCCGGTGGACTCCTTCTCCTACGAGCAGTACTTC. Its translation: CASIPVDSFSYEQYF.